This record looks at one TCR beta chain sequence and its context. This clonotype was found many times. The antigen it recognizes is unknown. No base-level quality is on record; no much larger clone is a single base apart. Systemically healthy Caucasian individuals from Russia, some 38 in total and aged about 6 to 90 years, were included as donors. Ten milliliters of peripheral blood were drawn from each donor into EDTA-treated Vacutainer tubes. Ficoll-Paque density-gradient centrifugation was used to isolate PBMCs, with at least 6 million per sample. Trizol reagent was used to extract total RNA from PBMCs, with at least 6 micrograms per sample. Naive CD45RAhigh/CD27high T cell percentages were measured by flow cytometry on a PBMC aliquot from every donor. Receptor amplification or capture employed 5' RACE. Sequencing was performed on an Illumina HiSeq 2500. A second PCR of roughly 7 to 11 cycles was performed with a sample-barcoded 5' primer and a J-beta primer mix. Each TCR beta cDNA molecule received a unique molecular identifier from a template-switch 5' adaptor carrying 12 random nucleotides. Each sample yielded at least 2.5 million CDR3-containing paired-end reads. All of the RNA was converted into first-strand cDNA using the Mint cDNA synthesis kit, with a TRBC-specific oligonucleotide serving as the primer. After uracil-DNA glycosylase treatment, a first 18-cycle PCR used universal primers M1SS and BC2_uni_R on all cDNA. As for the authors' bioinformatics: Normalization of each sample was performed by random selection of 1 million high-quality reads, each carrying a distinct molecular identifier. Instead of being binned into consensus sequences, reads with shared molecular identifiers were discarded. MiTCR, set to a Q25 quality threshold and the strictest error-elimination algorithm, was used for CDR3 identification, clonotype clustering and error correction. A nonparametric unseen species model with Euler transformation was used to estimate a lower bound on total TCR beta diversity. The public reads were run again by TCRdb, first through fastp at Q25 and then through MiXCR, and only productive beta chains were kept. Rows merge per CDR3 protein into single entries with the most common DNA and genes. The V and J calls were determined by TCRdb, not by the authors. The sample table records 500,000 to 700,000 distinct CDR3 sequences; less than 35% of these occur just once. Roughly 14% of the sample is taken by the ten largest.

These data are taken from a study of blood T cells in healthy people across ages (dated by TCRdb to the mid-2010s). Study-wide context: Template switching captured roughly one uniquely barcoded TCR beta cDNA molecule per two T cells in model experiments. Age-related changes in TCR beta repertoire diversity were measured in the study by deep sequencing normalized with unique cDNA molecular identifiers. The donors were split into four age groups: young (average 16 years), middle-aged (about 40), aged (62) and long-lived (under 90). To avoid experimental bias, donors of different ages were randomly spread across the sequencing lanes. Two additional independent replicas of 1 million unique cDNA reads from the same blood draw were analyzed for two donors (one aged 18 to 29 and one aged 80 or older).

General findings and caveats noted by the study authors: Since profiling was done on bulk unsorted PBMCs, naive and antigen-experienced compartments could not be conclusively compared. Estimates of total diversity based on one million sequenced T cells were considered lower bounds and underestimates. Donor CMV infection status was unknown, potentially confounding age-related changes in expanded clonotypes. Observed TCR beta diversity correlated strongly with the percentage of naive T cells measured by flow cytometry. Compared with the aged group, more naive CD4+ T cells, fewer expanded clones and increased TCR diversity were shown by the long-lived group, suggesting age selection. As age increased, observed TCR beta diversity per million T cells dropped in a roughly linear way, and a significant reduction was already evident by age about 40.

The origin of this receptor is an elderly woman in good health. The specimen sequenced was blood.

The CDR3 is CASSLNEVLYGYTF. The sequenced DNA is TGTGCCAGCAGCTTAAATGAAGTGCTCTATGGCTACACCTTC. The rearrangement combines TRBV7-9 with TRBJ1-2, with no confident D gene call. The trim is 2 bases for V and 4 bases for J, with a gap of 11 bases between the germline ends. As encoded in the germline V gene (reference sequence), CDR1 is SEHNR while CDR2 is FQNEAQ. The CDR3 spans 14 residues, from the cysteine through the phenylalanine. The only DNA kept is the CDR3, 42 bases in frame from the first base.